Listed below are T cell receptor beta chains from one sample, sequenced in a study of T-cell reconstitution after alpha-beta-depleted transplantation in children. TCRdb re-called the PCR reads with MiXCR, one entry per CDR3 protein. Of some 220,000 distinct CDR3 sequences in the sample, about 9.5% were seen once. This material consisted of PBMCs from the stem cell graft donor, taken from the stem cell graft. These receptors all stem from a human donor who donated a stem cell graft to a child with acute lymphoblastic leukemia. Each CDR3 is given with its conserved first and last residue. A D gene is named only where the DNA matches it firmly. Not every row has a clone size; where given, it reads once, few, many or a size class.

v_gene: TRBV19; abundance: -; d_gene: -; j_gene: TRBJ2-6; CDR3nt: TGTGCCAGTAGTATTTCGGGGCCTCAGGGTAGGGCCAACGTCCTGACTTTC; CDR3aa: CASSISGPQGRANVLTF
v_gene: TRBV7-8; abundance: many; d_gene: -; j_gene: TRBJ1-6; CDR3nt: TGTGCCAGCAGCTTAGCGGCCGGAATGTCGGGGAATTCACCCCTCCACTTT; CDR3aa: CASSLAAGMSGNSPLHF
v_gene: TRBV6-5; abundance: many; d_gene: TRBD2; j_gene: TRBJ2-7; CDR3nt: TGTGCCAGCAGTCACCCTAGCGGGGGGGCCTACGAGCAGTACTTC; CDR3aa: CASSHPSGGAYEQYF
v_gene: TRBV20-1; abundance: few; d_gene: TRBD1; j_gene: TRBJ2-7; CDR3nt: TGCAGTGCTCACAGGGGACCCCCTCTCTACGAGCAGTACTTC; CDR3aa: CSAHRGPPLYEQYF
v_gene: TRBV20-1; abundance: few; d_gene: -; j_gene: TRBJ2-3; CDR3nt: TGCAGTGCTAGAGATCGGGTCCGAGGAGGCACAGATACGCAGTATTTT; CDR3aa: CSARDRVRGGTDTQYF
v_gene: TRBV11-2; abundance: -; d_gene: -; j_gene: TRBJ2-7; CDR3nt: TGTGCCAGCAGCTTTAATTACAAATCCTACGAGCAGTACTTC; CDR3aa: CASSFNYKSYEQYF
v_gene: TRBV25-1; abundance: many; d_gene: -; j_gene: TRBJ1-1; CDR3nt: TGTGCCAGCAGTGAGGGAGCTCGGGTGTCTGAAGCTTTCTTT; CDR3aa: CASSEGARVSEAFF
v_gene: TRBV3-1; abundance: -; d_gene: TRBD1; j_gene: TRBJ2-5; CDR3nt: TGTGCCAGCAGCCATGTGGACAGGGGGCAGACCCAGTACTTC; CDR3aa: CASSHVDRGQTQYF
v_gene: TRBV2; abundance: -; d_gene: TRBD1; j_gene: TRBJ2-7; CDR3nt: TGTGCCAGCAGTGAAGAGGGACAGGGAAACGAGCAGTACTTC; CDR3aa: CASSEEGQGNEQYF
v_gene: TRBV30; abundance: few; d_gene: -; j_gene: TRBJ2-4; CDR3nt: TGTGCCTGGAGTGTACCGGGGTTTCTAGCCAAAAACATTCAGTACTTC; CDR3aa: CAWSVPGFLAKNIQYF
v_gene: TRBV6-2/TRBV6-3; abundance: few; d_gene: -; j_gene: TRBJ2-7; CDR3nt: TGTGCCAGCAGACCAACGACCATCTACGAGCAGTACTTC; CDR3aa: CASRPTTIYEQYF
v_gene: TRBV20-1; abundance: many; d_gene: TRBD1; j_gene: TRBJ1-2; CDR3nt: TGCAGTGCCATAAAAAGGGACAGCCCGAACTATGGCTACACCTTC; CDR3aa: CSAIKRDSPNYGYTF
v_gene: TRBV9; abundance: few; d_gene: -; j_gene: TRBJ2-5; CDR3nt: TGTGCCAGCAGCGTAGGGAACCGGGGGGCGGAGACCCAGTACTTC; CDR3aa: CASSVGNRGAETQYF
v_gene: TRBV7-2; abundance: -; d_gene: -; j_gene: TRBJ1-2; CDR3nt: TGTGCCAGCAGCAACCCAGGGGTTAATGGCTACACCTTC; CDR3aa: CASSNPGVNGYTF